Sequencing of this T cell receptor beta chain was carried out in a study of CD8 T cells in ankylosing spondylitis. TCRdb independently ran MiXCR on the 5' RACE reads; one entry per CDR3 protein. The data hold hundreds of thousands of distinct CDR3 sequences, with roughly 25% observed a single time. Study results and limitations: Characteristic, it appeared, of ankylosing spondylitis blood was a TCR beta motif of fewer than 10 highly homologous variants.

For this clonotype: The antigen remains unidentified.

The germline CDR1 and CDR2 sequences are SGHVS and FQNEAQ. V lost 5 bases and J 2 bases, leaving 16 bases between the germline ends. The CDR3 length is 16 residues. This chain connects TRBV7-8 to TRBJ2-1; D is uncertain. What was sequenced was blood, either unsorted or a sorted T cell fraction (not recorded which). The TCR sequence derives from a male donor with ankylosing spondylitis. CDR3 DNA: TGTGCCAGCAGCCAAATAATCGGTGGGACCTACAATGAGCAGTTCTTC. It specifies CASSQIIGGTYNEQFF. Full variable domain (missing parts from reference TRBV7-8 and TRBJ2-1): GAGVSQSPRYKVAKRGQDVALRCDPISGHVSLFWYQQALGQGPEFLTYFQNEAQLDKSGLPSDRFFAERPEGSVSTLKIQRTQQEDSAVYLCASSQIIGGTYNEQFFGPGTRLTVL.